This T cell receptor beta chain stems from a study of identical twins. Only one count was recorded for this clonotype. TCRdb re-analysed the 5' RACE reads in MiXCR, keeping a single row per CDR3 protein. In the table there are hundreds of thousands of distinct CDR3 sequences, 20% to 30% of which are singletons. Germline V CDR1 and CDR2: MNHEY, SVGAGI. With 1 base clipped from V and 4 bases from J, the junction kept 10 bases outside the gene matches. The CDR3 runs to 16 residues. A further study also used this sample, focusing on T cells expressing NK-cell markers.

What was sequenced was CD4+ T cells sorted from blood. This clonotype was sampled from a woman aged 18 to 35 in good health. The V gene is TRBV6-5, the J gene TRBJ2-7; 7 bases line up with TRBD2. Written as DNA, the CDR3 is TGTGCCAGCAGTTACTGGGTGGGCGGGAGAAAGTACGAGCAGTACTTC. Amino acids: CASSYWVGGRKYEQYF.